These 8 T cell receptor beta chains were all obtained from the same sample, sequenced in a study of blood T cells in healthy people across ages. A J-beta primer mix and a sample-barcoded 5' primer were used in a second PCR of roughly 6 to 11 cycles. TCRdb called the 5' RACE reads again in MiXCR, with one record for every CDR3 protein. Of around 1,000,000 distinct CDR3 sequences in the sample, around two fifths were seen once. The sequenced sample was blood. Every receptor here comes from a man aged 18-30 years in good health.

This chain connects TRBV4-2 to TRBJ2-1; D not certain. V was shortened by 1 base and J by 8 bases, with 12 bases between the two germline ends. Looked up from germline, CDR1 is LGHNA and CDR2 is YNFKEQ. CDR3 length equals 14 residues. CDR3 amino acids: CASSQGSERYEQFF. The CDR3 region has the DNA TGTGCCAGCAGCCAAGGTTCTGAGAGGTATGAGCAGTTCTTC.

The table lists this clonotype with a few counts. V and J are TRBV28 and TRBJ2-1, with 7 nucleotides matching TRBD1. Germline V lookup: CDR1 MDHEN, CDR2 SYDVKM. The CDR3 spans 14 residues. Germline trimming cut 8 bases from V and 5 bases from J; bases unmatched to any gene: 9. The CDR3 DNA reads TGTGCCAGCGCCCTCGGGGACAGTAACAATGAGCAGTTCTTC. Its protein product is CASALGDSNNEQFF.

CDR3 nucleotide sequence: TGTGCCAGCAGCGCACGAGGATTCTCCAATGAGCAGTTCTTC. This translates into CASSARGFSNEQFF. The V call is TRBV9, the J call TRBJ2-1; D remains unclear. The germline CDR1 and CDR2 sequences are SGDLS and YYNGEE. This CDR3 comprises 14 residues. The V end was cut by 3 bases, the J end by 6 bases, with 13 bases between.

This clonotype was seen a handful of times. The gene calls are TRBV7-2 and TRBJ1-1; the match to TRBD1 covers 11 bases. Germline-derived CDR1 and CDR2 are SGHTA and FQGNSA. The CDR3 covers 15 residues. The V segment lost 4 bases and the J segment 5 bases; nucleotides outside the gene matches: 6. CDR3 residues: CASSSWTGGKTEAFF. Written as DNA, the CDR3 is TGTGCCAGCAGCTCTTGGACAGGGGGCAAGACTGAAGCTTTCTTT.

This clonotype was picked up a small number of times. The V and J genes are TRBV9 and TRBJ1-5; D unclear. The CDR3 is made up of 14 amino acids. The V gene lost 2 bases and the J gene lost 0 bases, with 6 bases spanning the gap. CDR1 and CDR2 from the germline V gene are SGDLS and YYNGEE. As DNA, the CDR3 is TGTGCCAGCAGCGTCGGGAATAGCAATCAGCCCCAGCATTTT. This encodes CASSVGNSNQPQHF.

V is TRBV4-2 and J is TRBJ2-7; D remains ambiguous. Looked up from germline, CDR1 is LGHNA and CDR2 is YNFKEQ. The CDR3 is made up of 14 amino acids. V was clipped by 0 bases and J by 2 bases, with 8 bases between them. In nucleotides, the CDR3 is TGTGCCAGCAGCCAAGAACATGGGCCCTACGAGCAGTACTTC. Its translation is CASSQEHGPYEQYF.

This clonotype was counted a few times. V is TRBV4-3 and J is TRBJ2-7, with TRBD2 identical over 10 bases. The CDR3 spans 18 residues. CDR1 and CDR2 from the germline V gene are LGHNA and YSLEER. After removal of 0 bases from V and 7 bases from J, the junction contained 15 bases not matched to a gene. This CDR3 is CASSQELGTAGGRNEQYF. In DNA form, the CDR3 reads TGCGCCAGCAGCCAAGAACTGGGGACAGCGGGGGGGCGTAATGAGCAGTACTTC.

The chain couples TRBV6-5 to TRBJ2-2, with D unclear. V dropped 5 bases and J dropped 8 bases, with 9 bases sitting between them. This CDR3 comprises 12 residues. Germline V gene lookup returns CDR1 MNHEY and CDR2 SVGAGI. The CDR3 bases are TGTGCCAGCAGTGACACTGGTGGGGAGCTGTTTTTT. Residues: CASSDTGGELFF.